Below, 6 T cell receptor beta chains from the same sample are listed, as sequenced in a study of brain T cells in children with intractable seizures. Generated by immunoSEQ multiplex PCR, the TCRdb table keeps only in-frame clones and is missing some. The sample shows fewer than 80,000 clones, more than 95% of them seen only once. The sequencing used peripheral blood, collected at surgery. The receptors were gathered from a boy younger than two with focal cortical dysplasia and intractable seizures.

The rearrangement joins TRBV11-2 to TRBJ2-7; tentative D call: TRBD2 (7 bases). From germline, CDR1 is SGHAT and CDR2 FQNNGV. Trimming took 1 base from V and 5 from J, leaving 12 bases between them. The CDR3 has 14 residues. In DNA form, the CDR3 reads TGTGCCAGCAGCTTAGTCGCGGGGGCCCACGAGCAGTACTTC. This sequence encodes CASSLVAGAHEQYF.

The CDR3 here is CASSFLVDEQYF. CDR3 in DNA: TGTGCCAGCAGCTTTTTGGTCGACGAGCAGTACTTC. V and J are TRBV5-6 and TRBJ2-7; no clear D gene. The germline V gene has CDR1 SGHDT and CDR2 YYEEEE. Between the trimmed V and J ends, which lost 2 bases and 5 bases, there was a span of 8 bases. The CDR3 contains 12 residues.

A remark on this clone: The DNA is left out, because the CDR3 cannot be placed on it with certainty; the CDR3 is given as TCRdb lists it. The chain employs TRBV2 and TRBJ2-3; the D segment call TRBD2 is taken from the table without a DNA check. The CDR3 length equals 15 residues, ends included. Looked up from germline, CDR1 is SNHLY and CDR2 is FYNNEI. CDR3 protein: CASSEVRFGGDTQYF.

The chain recombines TRBV12-2 with TRBJ2-5; the D call TRBD2 from the table was never checked on the DNA. TRBV12-2 constitutes a pseudogene. The CDR3 runs to 17 residues. For the CDR3, the DNA is TGTGCAAGTCGCTTCTGCACCCTGGGGGGATACGGGGAGACCCAGTACTTC. This codes for CASRFCTLGGYGETQYF.

The rearrangement links TRBV29-1 to TRBJ1-2, with a weak D call TRBD1 (5 bases). The germline V gene encodes CDR1 SQVTM and CDR2 ANQGSEA. CDR3 length equals 12 residues. Deletions cut 4 bases from V and 3 bases from J, with 9 bases between. CDR3 loop: CSVVQGDYGYTF. The CDR3 DNA follows: TGCAGCGTTGTCCAGGGTGACTATGGCTACACCTTC.

This chain connects TRBV19 to TRBJ1-2; the D gene is possibly TRBD1 (5 bases). Germline CDR1 and CDR2: LNHDA and SQIVND (reference sequence). Trimming cost V 6 bases and J 5 bases, with 10 bases left between them. CDR3 size: 12 residues. CDR3 in amino acids: CASRQVPYGYTF. Written as DNA, the CDR3 is TGTGCCAGTAGACAGGTTCCGTATGGCTACACCTTC.